These 5 T cell receptor beta chains originate from one sample sequenced in a study of blood T cell repertoires in COVID-19. Clones were sequenced by immunoSEQ multiplex PCR, and TCRdb holds only the in-frame ones, with some missing. Of 200,000 to 250,000 clones detected, around 85% appear once; the ten largest clones hold 2% to 3%. The sample taken for sequencing was peripheral blood. The receptors come from a woman aged 65 to 85 with COVID-19, enrolled during active disease.

The CDR3 sequence: CAISELDYYNEQFF. The CDR3 DNA reads TGTGCCATCAGTGAGCTAGATTACTACAATGAGCAGTTCTTC. This rearrangement joins TRBV10-3 to TRBJ2-1; D gene uncertain. CDR1 ENHRY and CDR2 SYGVKD come from the germline V gene. V dropped 2 bases and J dropped 3 bases, with 8 bases sitting between them. CDR3 length: 14 residues.

The rearrangement joins TRBV7-3 to TRBJ2-3; 10 nucleotides agree with TRBD2. V was clipped by 4 bases and J by 2 bases; unmatched bases: 3. There are 15 residues in the CDR3. Per the germline V gene, CDR1 is SGHTA and CDR2 is FQGTGA. CDR3: CASSSGLAATDTQYF. CDR3 coding DNA: TGTGCCAGCAGCTCAGGACTAGCGGCCACAGATACGCAGTATTTT.

J is TRBJ2-1 and V is TRBV24-1; D gene unclear. Germline V gives CDR1 KGHDR, CDR2 SFDVKD. The CDR3 runs 13 residues. Trimming took 5 bases from V and 7 from J, leaving 11 bases between them. This CDR3 reads CATSVADGNEQFF. CDR3 DNA sequence: TGTGCCACCAGTGTCGCCGACGGGAATGAGCAGTTCTTC.

About this clone itself: The sample holds other DNA sequences that translate to the same CDR3. The chain links TRBV9 to TRBJ1-1; D is unresolved. V dropped 0 bases and J dropped 2 bases, with 8 bases sitting between them. The CDR3 is 14 residues long. Germline V gene data show CDR1 as SGDLS and CDR2 as YYNGEE. DNA for the CDR3: TGTGCCAGCAGCGTAGTCGGAGGCAACACTGAAGCTTTCTTT. Translating gives CASSVVGGNTEAFF. Drawing the rest from reference TRBV9 and TRBJ1-1, the complete variable domain is DSGVTQTPKHLITATGQRVTLRCSPRSGDLSVYWYQQSLDQGLQFLIQYYNGEERAKGNILERFSAQQFPDLHSELNLSSLELGDSALYFCASSVVGGNTEAFFGQGTRLTVV.

The chain couples TRBV10-3 to TRBJ1-1, with D unresolved. Looked up from germline, CDR1 is ENHRY and CDR2 is SYGVKD. The V gene lost 6 bases and the J gene lost 1 base, with 15 bases spanning the gap. This CDR3 spans 15 amino acids. This chain's CDR3 is CAIRPGNLENTEAFF. The CDR3, as DNA: TGTGCCATCAGGCCAGGAAACCTTGAGAACACTGAAGCTTTCTTT.